This T cell receptor (beta chain) was retrieved from a study of CD8 T cells in ankylosing spondylitis. This clonotype has ten or more counts. Each CDR3 protein is one row after TCRdb ran MiXCR on the 5' RACE reads. The repertoire consists of about 150,000 distinct CDR3 sequences, with 25% to 35% occurring once and the leading ten covering about 5.5%. The CDR3 sequence is 14 residues long. Trimming shortened V by 6 bases and J by 7 bases, and 18 bases separated the two germline ends. Per germline, CDR1 MNHNY and CDR2 SVGAGI (reference sequence). Material: synovial fluid, either unsorted or a sorted T cell fraction (not recorded which). This TCR was sampled from a male donor with ankylosing spondylitis. This chain connects TRBV6-6 to TRBJ1-2, with TRBD1 as a possible D gene (6 bases). This chain's CDR3 is CASSDSTGRSGYTF. CDR3 DNA: TGTGCCAGCAGCGATTCCACAGGGCGGTCTGGCTACACCTTC.